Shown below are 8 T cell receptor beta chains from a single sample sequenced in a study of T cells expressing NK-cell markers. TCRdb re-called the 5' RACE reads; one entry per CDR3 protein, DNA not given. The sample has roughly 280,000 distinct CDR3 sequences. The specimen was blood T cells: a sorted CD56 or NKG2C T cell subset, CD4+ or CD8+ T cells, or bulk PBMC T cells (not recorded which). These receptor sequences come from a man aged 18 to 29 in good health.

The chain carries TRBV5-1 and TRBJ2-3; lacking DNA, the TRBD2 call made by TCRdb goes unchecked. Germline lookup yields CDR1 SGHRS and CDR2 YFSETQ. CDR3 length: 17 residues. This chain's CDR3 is CASSLTISGRTTDTQYF.

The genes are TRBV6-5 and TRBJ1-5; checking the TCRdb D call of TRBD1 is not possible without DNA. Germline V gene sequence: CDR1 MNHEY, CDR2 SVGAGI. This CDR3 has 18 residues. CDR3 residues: CASSYPGQGGYSNQPQHF.

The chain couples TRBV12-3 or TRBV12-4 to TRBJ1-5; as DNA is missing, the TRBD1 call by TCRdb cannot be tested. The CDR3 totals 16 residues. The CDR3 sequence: CASSLMMGEAGQPQHF.

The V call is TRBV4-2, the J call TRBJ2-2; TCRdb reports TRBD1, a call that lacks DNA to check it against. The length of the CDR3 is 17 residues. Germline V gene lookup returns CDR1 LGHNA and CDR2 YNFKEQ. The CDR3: CASSQAAGTGNPGELFF.

The CDR3 region is CSATGTSNSGNTIYF. J is TRBJ1-3 and V is TRBV20-1; TCRdb's D call of TRBD1 is untestable without DNA. CDR3 size: 15 residues. Germline CDR1 and CDR2: DFQATT and SNEGSKA (reference sequence).

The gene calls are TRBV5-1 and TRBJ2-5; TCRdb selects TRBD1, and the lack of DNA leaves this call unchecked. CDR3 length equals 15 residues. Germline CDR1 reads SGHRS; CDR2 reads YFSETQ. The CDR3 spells CASSRTGLNQETQYF.

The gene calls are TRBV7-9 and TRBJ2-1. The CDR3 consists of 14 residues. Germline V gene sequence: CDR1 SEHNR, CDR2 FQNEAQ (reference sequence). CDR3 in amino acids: CASSLGQYVNEQFF.

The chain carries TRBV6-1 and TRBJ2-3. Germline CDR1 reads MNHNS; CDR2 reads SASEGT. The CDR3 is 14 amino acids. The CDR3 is CASDQFEATDTQYF.